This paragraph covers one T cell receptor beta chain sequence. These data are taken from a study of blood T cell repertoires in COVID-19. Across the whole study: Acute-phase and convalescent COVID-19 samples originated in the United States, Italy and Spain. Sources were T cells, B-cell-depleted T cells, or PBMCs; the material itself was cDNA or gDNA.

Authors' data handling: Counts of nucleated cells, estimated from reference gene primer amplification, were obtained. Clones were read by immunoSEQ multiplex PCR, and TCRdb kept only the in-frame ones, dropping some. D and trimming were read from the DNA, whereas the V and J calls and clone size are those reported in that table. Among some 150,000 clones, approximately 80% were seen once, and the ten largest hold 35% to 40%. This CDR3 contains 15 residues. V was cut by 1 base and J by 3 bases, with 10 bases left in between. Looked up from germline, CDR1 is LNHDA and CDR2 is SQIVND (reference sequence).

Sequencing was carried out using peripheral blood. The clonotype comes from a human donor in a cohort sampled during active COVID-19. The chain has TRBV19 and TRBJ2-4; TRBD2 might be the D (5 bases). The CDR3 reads CASSIGSAGKNIQYF. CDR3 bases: TGTGCCAGTAGTATAGGTTCCGCGGGCAAAAACATTCAGTACTTC.